Listed below are T cell receptor beta chains from one sample, sequenced in a study of Ad26.COV2.S vaccination and SARS-CoV-2 variants. Generated by immunoSEQ multiplex PCR, the TCRdb table keeps only in-frame clones and is missing some. The sample records 400,000 to 450,000 clones, approximately 92% being singletons. The sample was peripheral blood, taken in a trial of Ad26.COV2.S vaccine versus placebo. All receptors derive from a person between 18 and 59 years old who received the Ad26.COV2.S COVID-19 vaccine or a placebo. CDR3s include the opening cysteine and the closing phenylalanine or tryptophan. The D gene is left open where the match is weak. Rows may omit the clone size; those that give it use once, few, many or a size class.

- | TRBJ2-7 | TRBV7-9 | - | TGTGCCAGCAGCCCCTCCTCCGGGCTGGCCTACGAGCAGTACTTC | CASSPSSGLAYEQYF
- | TRBJ1-2 | TRBV11-2 | - | TGTGCCAGCAGCTTAGTTTCCGGGGGAGAGGGCTACACCTTC | CASSLVSGGEGYTF
once | TRBJ1-1 | TRBV19 | - | TGTGCCAGTAGTACGGTGACTTCTATGAACACTGAAGCTTTCTTT | CASSTVTSMNTEAFF
- | TRBJ2-1 | TRBV7-3 | - | TGTGCCAGCGGAATCGGACACGGGATAGATGAGCAGTTCTTC | CASGIGHGIDEQFF
- | TRBJ2-1 | TRBV11-1 | - | TGTGCCAGCAGCTTAGCAGCAGGGGTTTCCTACAATGAGCAGTTCTTC | CASSLAAGVSYNEQFF
- | TRBJ2-4 | TRBV14 | - | TGTGCCAGCAGCCACCCCTGGGGGAGTATAGCCAAAAACATTCAGTACTTC | CASSHPWGSIAKNIQYF
- | TRBJ2-3 | TRBV6-2/TRBV6-3 | - | TGTGCCAGCAGTTTTCCATTGGGAAGGTTGGGCACAGATACGCAGTATTTT | CASSFPLGRLGTDTQYF
once | TRBJ2-3 | TRBV13 | - | TGTGCCAGCAGTAGCACAGATACGCAGTATTTT | CASSSTDTQYF
- | TRBJ1-5 | TRBV19 | - | TGTGCCAGTAGCCGGCAGGGTCCTTATAGCAATCAGCCCCAGCATTTT | CASSRQGPYSNQPQHF
- | TRBJ1-1 | TRBV5-1 | - | TGCGCCAGCAGCTTGGACAGCGCGAACACTGAAGCTTTCTTT | CASSLDSANTEAFF
- | TRBJ2-7 | TRBV5-7 | - | TGTGCCAGCAGCATGCCCGAGCAGTACTTC | CASSMPEQYF
- | TRBJ2-1 | TRBV7-9 | TRBD2 | TGTGCCAGCAGCTTAGGGCTAGCGGGAGGGCCTGGTGAGCAGTTCTTC | CASSLGLAGGPGEQFF
- | TRBJ2-1 | TRBV11-2 | - | TGTGCCAGCAGCACTCGGAAACAGGGTGGGTTACGCAATGAGCAGTTCTTC | CASSTRKQGGLRNEQFF
- | TRBJ1-3 | TRBV30 | - | TGTGCCTGGAGTCCCATCGGAACTGGAAACACCATATATTTT | CAWSPIGTGNTIYF
- | TRBJ2-7 | TRBV14 | TRBD1 | TGTGCCAGCAGTGACAGGGGATCCTACGAGCAGTACTTC | CASSDRGSYEQYF
- | TRBJ2-1 | TRBV5-1 | - | TGCGCCAGCAGCCCCCGAAGCACTCCCAATGAGCAGTTCTTC | CASSPRSTPNEQFF
- | TRBJ1-1 | TRBV11-2 | - | TGTGCCAGCAGCTTGGGAAGATGGGACACTGAAGCTTTCTTT | CASSLGRWDTEAFF
- | TRBJ1-1 | TRBV28 | - | TGTGCCACCCGAGCTCTTAGCACTGAAGCTTTCTTT | CATRALSTEAFF
once | TRBJ2-5 | TRBV19 | - | TGTGCCAGTAGCTATGGGCCGGCAGCAGGGGAGACCCAGTACTTC | CASSYGPAAGETQYF
- | TRBJ1-1 | TRBV19 | - | TGTGCCAGTAGTACGAGGTCAGGGATTAACACTGAAGCTTTCTTT | CASSTRSGINTEAFF
- | TRBJ1-4 | TRBV19 | - | TGTGCCAGTAGTATCCCAGGGTTCGCGAGTGAAAAACTGTTTTTT | CASSIPGFASEKLFF
- | TRBJ2-7 | TRBV6-5 | - | TGTGCCACCGAGTCAGTGGGGGAGCAGTACTTC | CATESVGEQYF
- | TRBJ1-5 | TRBV21-1 | - | TGTGCCAGCAGCAAAGCGCAGGGGTTAACGGGCAATCAGCCCCAGCATTTT | CASSKAQGLTGNQPQHF
- | TRBJ1-1 | TRBV25-1 | - | TGTGCCAGCAGTGGGATGACGGGGGCTGAAGCTTTCTTT | CASSGMTGAEAFF
- | TRBJ1-2 | TRBV2 | - | TGTGCCAGCAGTGACGGGTCTAACTATGGCTACACCTTC | CASSDGSNYGYTF
- | TRBJ2-1 | TRBV7-2 | - | TGTGCCAGCAGCGCCGACAGGTACAATGAGCAGTTCTTC | CASSADRYNEQFF
- | TRBJ2-2 | TRBV27 | - | TGTGCCAGCAGTTTATATCGGAACACCGGGGAGCTGTTTTTT | CASSLYRNTGELFF
- | TRBJ1-4 | TRBV23-1 | - | TGCGCCAGCAGTCCCAACATGGAGAGGGAAAAACTGTTTTTT | CASSPNMEREKLFF
- | TRBJ1-4 | TRBV6-6 | - | TGTGCCAACACCATGGGGGAGGGAGGCGAAAAACTGTTTTTT | CANTMGEGGEKLFF
once | TRBJ2-1 | TRBV6-5 | - | TGTGCCAGCAGGCCCACGAGTTCCTACAATGAGCAGTTCTTC | CASRPTSSYNEQFF
- | TRBJ2-3 | TRBV7-6 | TRBD2 | TGTGCCAGCAGCCTAGCGGGAGGGCCGACGGAAGATACGCAGTATTTT | CASSLAGGPTEDTQYF
- | TRBJ2-4 | TRBV7-7 | - | TGTGCCAGCAGCTTCACAGGACCTCTAGCCAAAAACATTCAGTACTTC | CASSFTGPLAKNIQYF
- | TRBJ2-3 | TRBV7-3 | TRBD2 | TGTGCCAGCAGCAGCCGCGGGCGGGAGGGCCAGGATACGCAGTATTTT | CASSSRGREGQDTQYF
- | TRBJ1-5 | TRBV6-5 | - | TGTGCCAGCAGTTTAACAGGTGGGAATAGCAATCAGCCCCAGCATTTT | CASSLTGGNSNQPQHF
- | TRBJ2-1 | TRBV2 | TRBD1 | TGTGCCAGCAGTGCCGACAGGGGGCTCTACAATGAGCAGTTCTTC | CASSADRGLYNEQFF
- | TRBJ2-1 | TRBV5-8 | - | TGTGCCAGCAGCTTAAGTGGGAGCTCCTACAATGAGCAGTTCTTC | CASSLSGSSYNEQFF
- | TRBJ2-7 | TRBV7-2 | TRBD2 | TGTGCCAGCAGCTTGGGAGGGCCTTACGAGCAGTACTTC | CASSLGGPYEQYF
- | TRBJ2-7 | TRBV7-8 | - | TGTGCCAGCAGCTCACTACTACTCTCCTACGAGCAGTACTTC | CASSSLLLSYEQYF
- | TRBJ1-1 | TRBV5-5 | - | TGTGCCAGCAGTCCGGGCCTACAGGTGATCACTGAAGCTTTCTTT | CASSPGLQVITEAFF
- | TRBJ1-4 | TRBV10-3 | TRBD1 | TGTGCCATCAGTGAGTCCCGGGACAGGGGGCGATACGAAAAACTGTTTTTT | CAISESRDRGRYEKLFF
- | TRBJ2-5 | TRBV19 | - | TGTGCCAGTAGCCTCGACAATAGCCAAGAGACCCAGTACTTC | CASSLDNSQETQYF
- | TRBJ1-1 | TRBV29-1 | - | TGCAGCGTTGATGCTATTGCAAACACTGAAGCTTTCTTT | CSVDAIANTEAFF
- | TRBJ2-1 | TRBV11-2 | TRBD2 | TGTGCCAGCAGCTCCGAAACTAGCGGGAGGGGCGATGAGCAGTTCTTC | CASSSETSGRGDEQFF
- | TRBJ1-2 | TRBV30 | - | TGTGCCTGGAATCCGACAGGACCTAACTATGGCTACACCTTC | CAWNPTGPNYGYTF
- | TRBJ1-2 | TRBV30 | TRBD1 | TGTGCCTGGAGTGTTACAGGGGGCCGTGGCTACACCTTC | CAWSVTGGRGYTF
few | TRBJ1-1 | TRBV4-2 | - | TGTGCCAGCAGCCGAGAAAAGGGGGGCACTGAAGCTTTCTTT | CASSREKGGTEAFF
- | TRBJ2-7 | TRBV27 | TRBD2 | TGTGCCAGCAGTCCCACCAGCGGGAGGGCCTTGTACGAGCAGTACTTC | CASSPTSGRALYEQYF
- | TRBJ2-7 | TRBV6-2/TRBV6-3 | TRBD1 | TGTGCCAGCAGTTACTCGGAAGGACAGGGAGTCTACGAGCAGTACTTC | CASSYSEGQGVYEQYF
- | TRBJ2-7 | TRBV11-2 | - | TGTGCCAGCAGCCCGGATGCCTACGAGCAGTACTTC | CASSPDAYEQYF
- | TRBJ2-3 | TRBV6-5 | - | TGTGCCAGCAGTTCCACCGGGACACGACACACAGATACGCAGTATTTT | CASSSTGTRHTDTQYF
- | TRBJ2-7 | TRBV5-1 | - | TGCGCCAGCAGCGTCTCCTACGAGCAGTACTTC | CASSVSYEQYF
- | TRBJ2-7 | TRBV15 | - | TGTGCCTCATTGTCCGGGAATGTGCTCTACGAGCAGTACTTC | CASLSGNVLYEQYF
- | TRBJ2-1 | TRBV11-3 | TRBD2 | TGTGCCAGCAGCTTAGAGCAGCGGGAGTCTTGGTCCTACAATGAGCAGTTCTTC | CASSLEQRESWSYNEQFF
- | TRBJ2-1 | TRBV7-2 | TRBD1 | TGTGCCAGCAACAGGGGGAACTCCTACAATGAGCAGTTCTTC | CASNRGNSYNEQFF
once | TRBJ2-7 | TRBV2 | TRBD2 | TGTGCCAGCAGTTCCACCGGGACTAGCGGGAGCAGAGTTCAGTACTTC | CASSSTGTSGSRVQYF
- | TRBJ2-1 | TRBV29-1 | TRBD2 | TGCAGCGTTGAGACTAGCGGGACCCTAACCTACAATGAGCAGTTCTTC | CSVETSGTLTYNEQFF
- | TRBJ2-5 | TRBV6-6 | - | TGTGCCAGCAGCAACAGAGGTATCAGGGAGACCCAGTACTTC | CASSNRGIRETQYF
- | TRBJ2-2 | TRBV29-1 | TRBD1 | TGCAGCGCTATGGTTGGGACAGGGAAAGGTACCGGGGAGCTGTTTTTT | CSAMVGTGKGTGELFF
- | TRBJ2-3 | TRBV10-1 | TRBD2 | TGCGCCAGCAGTGGGGCTAGCGGGAGGAGGGCAGATACGCAGTATTTT | CASSGASGRRADTQYF